This is a list of T cell receptor beta chains from one sample in a study of T cells expressing NK-cell markers. TCRdb reprocessed the 5' RACE reads and stores each CDR3 protein as one record, lacking DNA. The data show about 180,000 distinct CDR3 sequences, and the top ten clones hold around 20%. The sequencing input was blood T cells: a sorted CD56 or NKG2C T cell subset, CD4+ or CD8+ T cells, or bulk PBMC T cells (not recorded which). These TCRs come from a man aged 18-69 years in good health. Each CDR3 is given with its conserved first and last residue.

CDR3	length	V	J
CASSPWASGAKETQYF	16	TRBV11-2	TRBJ2-5
CASGFVLRDSITETQYF	17	TRBV12-5	TRBJ2-5
CASSFTPVRDAPNEKLFF	18	TRBV27	TRBJ1-4
CASSFHQGLLHNEQFF	16	TRBV28	TRBJ2-1
CASSDRLAGEQFF	13	TRBV6-4	TRBJ2-1
CSVAAGTGAYNEQFF	15	TRBV29-1	TRBJ2-1
CASSPSTGIAEAFF	14	TRBV27	TRBJ1-1
CASNPGLVYEQYF	13	TRBV7-2	TRBJ2-7
CASSYGQEGNEQFF	14	TRBV6-5	TRBJ2-1
CATTAGGNQPQHF	13	TRBV18	TRBJ1-5
CASSLWPVGNTEAFF	15	TRBV28	TRBJ1-1
CASSIPPTGGYTF	13	TRBV19	TRBJ1-2
CASSLEVGQGNQPQHF	16	TRBV7-6	TRBJ1-5
CAWTGTHNSPLHF	13	TRBV30	TRBJ1-6
CASSVGSGKTNGYTF	15	TRBV9	TRBJ1-2
CASSHTSGNTDTQYF	15	TRBV4-1	TRBJ2-3
CATSDLPHSRYTF	13	TRBV24-1	TRBJ1-2
CASSLTERGNEKLFF	15	TRBV2	TRBJ1-4